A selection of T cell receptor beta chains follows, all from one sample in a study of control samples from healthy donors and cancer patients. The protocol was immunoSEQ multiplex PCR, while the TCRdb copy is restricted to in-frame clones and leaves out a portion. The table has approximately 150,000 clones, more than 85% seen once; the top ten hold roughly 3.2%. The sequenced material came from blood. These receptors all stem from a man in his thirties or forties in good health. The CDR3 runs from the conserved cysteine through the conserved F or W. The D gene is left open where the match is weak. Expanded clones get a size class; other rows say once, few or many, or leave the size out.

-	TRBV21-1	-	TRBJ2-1	TGTGCCAGCAGCAAAGGGGACGGTTTTCCCCCCAATGAGCAGTTCTTC	CASSKGDGFPPNEQFF
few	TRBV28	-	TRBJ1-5	TGTGCCAGCGGTGGGCGGCAGAGGCCCCAGCATTTT	CASGGRQRPQHF
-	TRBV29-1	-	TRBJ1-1	TGCAGCGTTGAGAGGCGGATGAACACTGAAGCTTTCTTT	CSVERRMNTEAFF
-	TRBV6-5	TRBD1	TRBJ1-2	TGTGCCAGCAACCCGGGACAGGGACGTAATGGCTACACCTTC	CASNPGQGRNGYTF
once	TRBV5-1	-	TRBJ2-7	TGCGCCAGCAGCGAACAGGCACTCTCCTACGAGCAGTACTTC	CASSEQALSYEQYF
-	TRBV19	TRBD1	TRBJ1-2	TGTGCCAGTAGCTACCCACAGGGGGATGGCTACACCTTC	CASSYPQGDGYTF
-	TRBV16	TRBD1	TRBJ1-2	TGTGCCAGCAGCCAAGACAGGGCTATTAACTATGGCTACACCTTC	CASSQDRAINYGYTF
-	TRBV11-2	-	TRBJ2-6	TGTGCCAGCAGCTTAGTAGGGCCTGGGGTCCCTGGGGCCAACGTCCTGACTTTC	CASSLVGPGVPGANVLTF
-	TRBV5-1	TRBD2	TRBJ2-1	TGCGCCAGCAGCTATAGCGGGGAGGGGGACAATGAGCAGTTCTTC	CASSYSGEGDNEQFF
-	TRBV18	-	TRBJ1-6	TGTGCCAGCTCACACAGGGAGCTAGGTAATTCACCCCTCCACTTT	CASSHRELGNSPLHF
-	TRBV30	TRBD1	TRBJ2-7	TGTGCCTGGAGTGTAAAACCTGGACAGGGGAGTCTCTACGAGCAGTACTTC	CAWSVKPGQGSLYEQYF
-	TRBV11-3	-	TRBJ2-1	TGTGCCAGCAGCTTAGATTTCAGACGGGGATACGATGAGCAGTTCTTC	CASSLDFRRGYDEQFF
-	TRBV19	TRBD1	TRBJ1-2	TGTGCCAGTAGTATTCAGACGGACAGGGGCGGCTACACCTTC	CASSIQTDRGGYTF
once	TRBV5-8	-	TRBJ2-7	TGTGCCAGCAGCTTCCTCCAAAGGCCCCAGGAGCAGTACTTC	CASSFLQRPQEQYF
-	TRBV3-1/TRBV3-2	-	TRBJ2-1	TGTGCCAGCAGCCAAGAAGTTGGGGGGGCAAATGAGCAGTTCTTC	CASSQEVGGANEQFF
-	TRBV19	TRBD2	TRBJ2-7	TGTGCCAGTAGTATTTTCCGGACTAGCGGGGGATACGAGCAGTACTTC	CASSIFRTSGGYEQYF
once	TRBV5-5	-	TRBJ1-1	TGTGCCAGCAGCTTGATCGCGGACCAAATATTCAACACTGAAGCTTTCTTT	CASSLIADQIFNTEAFF
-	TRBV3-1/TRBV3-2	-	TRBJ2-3	TGTGCCAGCAGCCAAGATTTAGGGGCGACAGATACGCAGTATTTT	CASSQDLGATDTQYF
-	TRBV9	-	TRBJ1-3	TGTGCCAGCAGCCCATCGACGGGAAACACCATATATTTT	CASSPSTGNTIYF
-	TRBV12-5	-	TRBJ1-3	TGTGCTAGCGCCTTTCAGGGACTTGGAAACACCATATATTTT	CASAFQGLGNTIYF
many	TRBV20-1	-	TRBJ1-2	TGCAGTGCTAGTGGAGGGGTCGGCTACACCTTC	CSASGGVGYTF
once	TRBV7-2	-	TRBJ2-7	TGTGCCAGCAGCTGGGGGACCAACTACGAGCAGTACTTC	CASSWGTNYEQYF
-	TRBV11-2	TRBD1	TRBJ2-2	TGTGCCAGCAGCGTCAGGGGGATCGGGGAGCTGTTTTTT	CASSVRGIGELFF
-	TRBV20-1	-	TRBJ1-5	TGCAGTGCTAGTAGGGGGAACCAGCCCCAGCATTTT	CSASRGNQPQHF
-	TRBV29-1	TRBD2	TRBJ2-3	TGCAGCGTTGAATTCGGGACTAGCGTTACAGATACGCAGTATTTT	CSVEFGTSVTDTQYF
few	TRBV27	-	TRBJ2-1	TGTGCCAGCAGTCAATACAATGAGCAGTTCTTC	CASSQYNEQFF
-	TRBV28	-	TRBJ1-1	TGTGCCACCTATAAAGGCACTGAAGCTTTCTTT	CATYKGTEAFF
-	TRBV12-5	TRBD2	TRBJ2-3	TGTGCTAGTGGTTTGGGGCCTAAAGCTAGCGGGGGCCCACCAGATACGCAGTATTTT	CASGLGPKASGGPPDTQYF
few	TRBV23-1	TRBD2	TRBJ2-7	TGCGCCAGCAGTCAATCCTTGGCGGGAGACGAGCAGTACTTC	CASSQSLAGDEQYF
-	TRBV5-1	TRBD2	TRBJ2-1	TGCGCCAGCAGCTTGTGGGTAGCGGGGGCCCACAATGAGCAGTTCTTC	CASSLWVAGAHNEQFF
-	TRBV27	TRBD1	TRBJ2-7	TGTGCCAGCAGCGACAGGGGAGGATCCTACGAGCAGTACTTC	CASSDRGGSYEQYF
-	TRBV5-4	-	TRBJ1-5	TGTGCCAGCAGCTCGGAATGGGAAACCCACCAGCATTTT	CASSSEWETHQHF
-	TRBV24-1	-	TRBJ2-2	TGTGCCACCAGTGATTTTCCCGGGGAGCTGTTTTTT	CATSDFPGELFF
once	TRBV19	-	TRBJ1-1	TGTGCCAGTAACATAGCGAACACTGAAGCTTTCTTT	CASNIANTEAFF
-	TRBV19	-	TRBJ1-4	TGTGCCAGTAGTATCTCAGGGAGGGAACTGTTTTTT	CASSISGRELFF
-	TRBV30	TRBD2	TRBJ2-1	TGTGCCTGGACCCCCCTTAGCGGGGGGGCGAATGAGCAGTTCTTC	CAWTPLSGGANEQFF
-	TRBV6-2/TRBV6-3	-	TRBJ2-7	TGTGCCAGCAGTTACGGGGACCTCTACGAGCAGTACTTC	CASSYGDLYEQYF
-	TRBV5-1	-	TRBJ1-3	TGCGCCAGCAGCCACGGGACAACTGGAAACACCATATATTTT	CASSHGTTGNTIYF
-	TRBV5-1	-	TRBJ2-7	TGCGCCAGCAGCCGGGACGGACTATTGGAGCAGTACTTC	CASSRDGLLEQYF
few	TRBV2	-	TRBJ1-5	TGTGCCAGCAGCTCGGGATCTTCATATCAGCCCCAGCATTTT	CASSSGSSYQPQHF
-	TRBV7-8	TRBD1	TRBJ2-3	TGTGCCAGCAGCCAAGGGACAGGATGGAGCACAGATACGCAGTATTTT	CASSQGTGWSTDTQYF
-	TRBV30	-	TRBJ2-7	TGTGCCTGGAGTGTATCGAGGGGGGGGTACGAGCAGTACTTC	CAWSVSRGGYEQYF
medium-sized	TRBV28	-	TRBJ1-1	TGTGCCAGCAGCTCGAGCCGACAAGGGATGAACACTGAAGCTTTCTTT	CASSSSRQGMNTEAFF
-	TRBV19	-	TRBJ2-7	TGTGCCAGTAGTACCCCAGAACGGTACGAGCAGTACTTC	CASSTPERYEQYF
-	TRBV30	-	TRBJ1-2	TGTGCCTGGAGCCCTGAGGGCAGTTTAAACTATGGCTACACCTTC	CAWSPEGSLNYGYTF
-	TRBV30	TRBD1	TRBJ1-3	TGTGCCTGGAGCCCGACAGGGTTGGTCGGAAACACCATATATTTT	CAWSPTGLVGNTIYF
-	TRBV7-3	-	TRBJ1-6	TGTGCCAGCAGCTTCGGGTCGGGATCACCCCTCCACTTT	CASSFGSGSPLHF
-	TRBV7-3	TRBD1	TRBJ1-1	TGTGCCAGCAGCTTTGGACAGGGGGACACTGAAGCTTTCTTT	CASSFGQGDTEAFF
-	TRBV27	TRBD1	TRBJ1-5	TGTGCCAGCAGTCCAATACAGGGGTTAGGGCAGCCCCAGCATTTT	CASSPIQGLGQPQHF
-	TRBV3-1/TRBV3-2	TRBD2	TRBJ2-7	TGTGCCAGCAGCCAGATTCCCCTAGCGGGGTTGGAGAACGAGCAGTACTTC	CASSQIPLAGLENEQYF
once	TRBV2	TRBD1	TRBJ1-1	TGTGCCAGCAGTGTAGAACCAAGGACAGGGACGAACACTGAAGCTTTCTTT	CASSVEPRTGTNTEAFF
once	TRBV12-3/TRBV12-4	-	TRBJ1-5	TGTGCCAGCAGCCCCTCAGGTCAGCCCCAGCATTTT	CASSPSGQPQHF
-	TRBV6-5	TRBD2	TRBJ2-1	TGTGCCAGCAGGGTTAGCGGGGGCCTTGAGCAGTTCTTC	CASRVSGGLEQFF